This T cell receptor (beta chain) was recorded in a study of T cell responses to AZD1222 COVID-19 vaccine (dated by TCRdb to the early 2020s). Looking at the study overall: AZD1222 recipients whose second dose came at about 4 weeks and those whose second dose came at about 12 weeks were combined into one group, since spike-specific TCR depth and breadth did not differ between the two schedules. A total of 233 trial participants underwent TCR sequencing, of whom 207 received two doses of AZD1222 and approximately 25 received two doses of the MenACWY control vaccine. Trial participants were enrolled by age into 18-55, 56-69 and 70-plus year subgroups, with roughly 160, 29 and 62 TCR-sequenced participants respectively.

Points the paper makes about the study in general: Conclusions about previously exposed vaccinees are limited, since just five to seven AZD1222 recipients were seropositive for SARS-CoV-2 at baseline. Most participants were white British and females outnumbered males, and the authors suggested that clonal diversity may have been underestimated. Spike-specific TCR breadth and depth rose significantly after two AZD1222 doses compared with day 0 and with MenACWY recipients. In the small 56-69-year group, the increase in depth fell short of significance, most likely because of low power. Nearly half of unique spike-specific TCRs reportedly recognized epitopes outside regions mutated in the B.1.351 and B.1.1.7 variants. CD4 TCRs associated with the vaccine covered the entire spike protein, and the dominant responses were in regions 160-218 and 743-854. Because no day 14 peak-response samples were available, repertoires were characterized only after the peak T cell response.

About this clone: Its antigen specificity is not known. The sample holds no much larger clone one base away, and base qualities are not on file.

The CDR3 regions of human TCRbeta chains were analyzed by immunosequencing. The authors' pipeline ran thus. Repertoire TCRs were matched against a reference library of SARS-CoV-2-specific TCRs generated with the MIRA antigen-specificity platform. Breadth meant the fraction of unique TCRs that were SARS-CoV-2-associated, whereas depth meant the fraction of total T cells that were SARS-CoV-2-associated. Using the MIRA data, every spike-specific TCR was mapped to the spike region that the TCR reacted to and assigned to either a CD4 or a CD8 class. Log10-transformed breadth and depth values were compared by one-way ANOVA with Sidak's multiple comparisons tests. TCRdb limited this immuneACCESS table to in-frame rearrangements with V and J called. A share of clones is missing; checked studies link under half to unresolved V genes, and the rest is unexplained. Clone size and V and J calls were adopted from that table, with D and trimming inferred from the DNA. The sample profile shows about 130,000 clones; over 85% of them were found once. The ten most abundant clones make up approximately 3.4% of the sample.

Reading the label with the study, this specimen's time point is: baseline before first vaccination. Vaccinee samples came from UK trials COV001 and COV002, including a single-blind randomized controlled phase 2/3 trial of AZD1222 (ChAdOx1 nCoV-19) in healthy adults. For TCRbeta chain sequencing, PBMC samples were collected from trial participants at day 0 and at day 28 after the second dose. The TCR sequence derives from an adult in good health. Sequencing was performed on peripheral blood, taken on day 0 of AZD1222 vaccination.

The sequence in DNA is TGTGCCTGGAGTGTACTAGGGGACGGGAATTCACCCCTCCACTTT. Its protein product is CAWSVLGDGNSPLHF. The receptor chain draws on TRBV30 and TRBJ1-6; a weak D assignment points to TRBD1 (5 bases agree). Deletion took 0 bases off V and 7 bases off J, with a span of 13 bases between the germline ends. Via the germline V gene (reference sequence), CDR1 is GTSNPN and CDR2 SVGIG. The cysteine opens and the phenylalanine closes a CDR3 of 15 amino acids. Of the read, only the CDR3 DNA is kept; its 45 bases are in frame from base 1.